The 20 T cell receptor beta chains below come from one sample, sequenced in a study of CD8 T cells in ankylosing spondylitis. TCRdb re-analysed the 5' RACE reads in MiXCR, keeping a single row per CDR3 protein. This table holds 200,000 to 300,000 distinct CDR3 sequences, about 9.1% found once. Sequencing used blood, either unsorted or a sorted T cell fraction (not recorded which). These receptors were taken from a male donor with ankylosing spondylitis or in good health (not recorded which).

This clonotype was observed many times. The V call is TRBV20-1, the J call TRBJ2-2; D uncertain. The germline gives CDR1 DFQATT, CDR2 SNEGSKA (reference sequence). This CDR3 is 14 amino acids long. Between the trimmed V and J ends, which lost 3 bases and 2 bases, there was a span of 10 bases. The CDR3 nucleotides read TGCAGTGCTAGTGGGCTCTCCAACACCGGGGAGCTGTTTTTT. Amino acids: CSASGLSNTGELFF.

There are a few counts of this clonotype. This chain connects TRBV5-5 to TRBJ2-2, with 8 bases matching TRBD2. The germline V gene has CDR1 SGHKS and CDR2 YYEKEE (reference sequence). CDR3 size: 15 residues. With 0 bases clipped from V and 7 bases from J, the junction kept 5 bases outside the gene matches. CDR3 sequence reads: CASSLGRGVHGELFF. CDR3 coding DNA: TGTGCCAGCAGCTTGGGGCGGGGGGTCCACGGGGAGCTGTTTTTT.

This clonotype was picked up many times. V and J are TRBV7-8 and TRBJ2-5; 8 bases line up with TRBD2. Trimming at V came to 3 bases and at J to 0 bases, leaving 12 bases not matched to a gene. Germline CDR1 reads SGHVS; CDR2 reads FQNEAQ. This CDR3 comprises 18 residues. The CDR3 DNA sequence: TGTGCCAGCAGCTTTGAGAGGACGACGGGAGGGAACCAAGAGACCCAGTACTTC. Translating it yields CASSFERTTGGNQETQYF.

In its sample, this clonotype was seen many times. The genes are TRBV5-1 and TRBJ1-1; 7 bases fit TRBD1. V lost 3 bases, J lost 4 bases, and 6 bases stayed unmatched. The CDR3 is 14 residues long. Germline V gene data show CDR1 as SGHRS and CDR2 as YFSETQ. The CDR3 nucleotides read TGCGCCAGCAGCTCACTCGACAGGGCCACTGAAGCTTTCTTT. As protein: CASSSLDRATEAFF.

This clonotype was observed at least ten times. V gene TRBV2 combines with J gene TRBJ1-2; no firm D call. The CDR3 contains 14 residues. V was cut by 6 bases and J by 2 bases, with 13 bases left in between. The germline gives CDR1 SNHLY, CDR2 FYNNEI. The CDR3 DNA follows: TGTGCCAGCAGGGGTATGGAAGGGAACTATGGCTACACCTTC. Amino acids: CASRGMEGNYGYTF.

The chain carries TRBV7-2 and TRBJ1-1; D unresolved. Germline V lookup: CDR1 SGHTA, CDR2 FQGNSA. The CDR3 length is 14 residues. With 3 bases removed from V and 0 bases from J, the gap between germline ends came to 8 bases. CDR3 sequence reads: CASSLGYMNTEAFF. CDR3 nucleotide sequence: TGTGCCAGCAGCTTGGGGTACATGAACACTGAAGCTTTCTTT.

About this clonotype itself: With a much larger clone just one base away, this may be a read error. J is TRBJ1-1 and V is TRBV6-1; D is unresolved. There are 13 residues in the CDR3. Per germline, CDR1 MNHNS and CDR2 SASEGT. Trimming removed 11 bases at V and 0 bases at J, with 13 bases between. The CDR3 nucleotides read TGTGCCGGCATTGCGGGGATGAACACTGAAGCTTTCTTT. It yields the protein CAGIAGMNTEAFF.

This clonotype was detected many times. The chain combines TRBV4-1 with TRBJ1-2, with 7 bases that match TRBD1. CDR1 MGHRA and CDR2 YSYEKL come from the germline V gene. The CDR3 is 16 amino acids. Unmatched junction bases numbered 8, after V lost 0 bases and J lost 4 bases. The CDR3: CASSQDFATGVYGYTF. The CDR3, as DNA: TGCGCCAGCAGCCAAGATTTTGCTACAGGGGTCTATGGCTACACCTTC.

This clonotype was recorded at least ten times. J is TRBJ2-1 and V is TRBV6-4; 10 nucleotides agree with TRBD2. The junction had 5 bases not matched to a gene; V was cut back by 4 bases and J by 8 bases. The CDR3 covers 14 residues. Germline V gives CDR1 MRHNA, CDR2 SNTAGT. The CDR3 nucleotides read TGTGCCAGCAGTGGACTAGCGGGCACCGATGAGCAGTTCTTC. Amino acid sequence: CASSGLAGTDEQFF.

This clonotype was recorded at least ten times. The rearrangement links TRBV7-8 to TRBJ2-1, with D possibly being TRBD1 (6 bases). This CDR3 has 15 amino acids. Germline loops: CDR1 SGHVS, CDR2 FQNEAQ. The V and J ends lost 4 bases and 7 bases respectively, with 17 bases between them. The CDR3 region has the DNA TGTGCCAGCAGCTATACGGGACATCCCCAGAATGAGCAGTTCTTC. The encoded protein is CASSYTGHPQNEQFF.

There are many counts of this clonotype. The V and J genes are TRBV7-9 and TRBJ1-1; weak D call: TRBD1 (5 bases). This CDR3 is built from 12 residues. CDR1 is SEHNR and CDR2 is FQNEAQ in the germline V gene (reference sequence). V gave up 5 bases and J gave up 7 bases, with 11 bases separating them. The CDR3 loop reads CASSPQTDEAFF. The CDR3 DNA is TGTGCCAGCAGCCCTCAGACAGATGAAGCTTTCTTT.

This clonotype was observed at least ten times. The V gene is TRBV5-1, the J gene TRBJ2-5; D is uncertain. Germline values: CDR1 SGHRS, CDR2 YFSETQ. The V end was cut by 3 bases, the J end by 5 bases, with 17 bases between. The CDR3 is made up of 15 amino acids. The CDR3 here is CASSSENVARETQYF. The CDR3 nucleotides are TGCGCCAGCAGCTCTGAAAACGTGGCGAGGGAGACCCAGTACTTC. The entire variable domain, with the rest obtained from reference TRBV5-1 and TRBJ2-5, is as follows: KAGVTQTPRYLIKTRGQQVTLSCSPISGHRSVSWYQQTPGQGLQFLFEYFSETQRNKGNFPGRFSGRQFSNSRSEMNVSTLELGDSALYLCASSSENVARETQYFGPGTRLLVL.

The chain employs TRBV20-1 and TRBJ2-3; TRBD2 matches at 10 bases. V was clipped by 0 bases and J by 3 bases; unmatched bases: 3. The CDR3 length is 15 residues. CDR1 and CDR2 from the germline V gene are DFQATT and SNEGSKA (reference sequence). DNA of the CDR3: TGCAGTGCTAGAGATCCGGGACTAGCGACAGATACGCAGTATTTT. Translating it yields CSARDPGLATDTQYF.

This clonotype showed up many times. The rearrangement uses TRBV6-7 and TRBJ2-1, with D perhaps TRBD1 or TRBD2 (5 bases each). TRBV6-7 is an open reading frame, and its role is uncertain. The CDR3 runs to 15 residues. The germline V and J ends were trimmed by 9 bases and 2 bases, with 17 bases remaining between them. The CDR3 sequence is CARRTSGRTYNEQFF. The CDR3 DNA reads as TGTGCCAGAAGGACATCGGGACGGACCTACAATGAGCAGTTCTTC.

This sequence joins TRBV4-3 and TRBJ2-7; D uncertain. Germline CDR1 is LGHNA and CDR2 is YSLEER. The CDR3 is 13 residues long. Trimming removed 0 bases from V and 4 bases from J, with 7 bases in between. The CDR3 sequence: CASSQELTYEQYF. The DNA of the CDR3 is TGCGCCAGCAGCCAAGAGTTGACATACGAGCAGTACTTC.

This clonotype was counted ten times or more. CDR3 sequence: CASSLYPGNTGELFF. CDR3 bases: TGTGCCAGCAGTTTATACCCCGGGAACACCGGGGAGCTGTTTTTT. The chain employs TRBV12-3 or TRBV12-4 and TRBJ2-2; D call uncertain. The CDR3 covers 15 residues. V was trimmed by 2 bases and J by 1 base, leaving 8 bases between them.

In its sample, this clonotype was seen many times. The rearrangement joins TRBV28 to TRBJ2-1, with 11 positions matching TRBD2. V trimming: 6 bases; J trimming: 5 bases; junction bases outside the gene matches: 3. CDR3 size: 14 residues. Germline V gene data show CDR1 as MDHEN and CDR2 as SYDVKM. CDR3 sequence reads: CASSGLAGNNEQFF. In DNA form, the CDR3 reads TGTGCCAGCAGCGGACTAGCGGGCAACAATGAGCAGTTCTTC.

This clonotype appeared many times. V gene TRBV12-3 or TRBV12-4 combines with J gene TRBJ1-2; D is undetermined. V was shortened by 4 bases and J by 0 bases, with 9 bases between the two germline ends. The CDR3 loop spans 14 amino acids. For the CDR3, the DNA is TGTGCCAGCAGTTCCCGGACGCCTAACTATGGCTACACCTTC. It encodes CASSSRTPNYGYTF.

This clonotype was seen ten or more times. The chain couples TRBV12-3 or TRBV12-4 to TRBJ1-2; weak D call: TRBD1 (5 bases). Trimming took 5 bases from V and 1 from J, leaving 17 bases between them. The CDR3 totals 16 residues. DNA for the CDR3: TGTGCCAGCAGTGCGCTCAGGGATGGGGGTAACTATGGCTACACCTTC. Encoded protein: CASSALRDGGNYGYTF.

This clonotype was found many times. V gene TRBV20-1 combines with J gene TRBJ2-3, with unresolved D. The germline V gene encodes CDR1 DFQATT and CDR2 SNEGSKA (reference sequence). The V end lost 0 bases, the J end lost 3 bases, and 16 bases lay between the germline ends. This CDR3 comprises 16 residues. CDR3: CSARDPSGVRTDTQYF. Written as DNA, the CDR3 is TGCAGTGCTAGAGATCCTAGTGGGGTCCGTACAGATACGCAGTATTTT.